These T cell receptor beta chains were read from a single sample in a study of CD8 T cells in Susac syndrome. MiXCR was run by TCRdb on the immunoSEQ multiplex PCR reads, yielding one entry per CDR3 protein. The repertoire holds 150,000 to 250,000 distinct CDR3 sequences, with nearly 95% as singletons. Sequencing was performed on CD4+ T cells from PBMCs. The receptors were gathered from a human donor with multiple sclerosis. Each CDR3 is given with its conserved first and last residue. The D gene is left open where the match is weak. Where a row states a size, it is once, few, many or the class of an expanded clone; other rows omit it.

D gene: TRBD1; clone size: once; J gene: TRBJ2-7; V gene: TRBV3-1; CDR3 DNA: TGTGCCAGCAGCCCTCGACAGGGTTATGACGAGCAGTACTTC; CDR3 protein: CASSPRQGYDEQYF
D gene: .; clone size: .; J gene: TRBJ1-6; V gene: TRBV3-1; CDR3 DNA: TGTGCCAGCAGCCATGGGGGAAATTCACCCCTCCACTTT; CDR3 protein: CASSHGGNSPLHF
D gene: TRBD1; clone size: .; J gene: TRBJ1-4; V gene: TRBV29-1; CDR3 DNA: TGCAGCGTCCCCGGGACAGACTATGAAAAACTGTTTTTT; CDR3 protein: CSVPGTDYEKLFF
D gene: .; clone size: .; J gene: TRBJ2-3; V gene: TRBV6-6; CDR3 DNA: TGTGCCAGCAGTTACGGTGGACTGTCTAGCACAGATACGCAGTATTTT; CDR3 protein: CASSYGGLSSTDTQYF
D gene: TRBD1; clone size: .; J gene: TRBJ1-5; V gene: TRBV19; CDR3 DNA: TGTGCCACTAGAACAGGGGCCCGGAGTCAGCCCCAGCATTTT; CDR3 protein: CATRTGARSQPQHF
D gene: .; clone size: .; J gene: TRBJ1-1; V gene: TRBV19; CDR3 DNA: TGTCGTGGGGCTGAGAACACTGAAGCTTTCTTT; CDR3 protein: CRGAENTEAFF
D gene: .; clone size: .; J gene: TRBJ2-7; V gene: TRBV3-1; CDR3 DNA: TGTGCCAGCAGCCTTATCCAGGGTAATTCGGACGAGCAGTACTTC; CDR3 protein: CASSLIQGNSDEQYF
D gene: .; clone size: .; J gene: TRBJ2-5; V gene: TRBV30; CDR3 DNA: TGTGCCTGGAGAGGAATGGGGGAGACCCAGTACTTC; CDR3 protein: CAWRGMGETQYF
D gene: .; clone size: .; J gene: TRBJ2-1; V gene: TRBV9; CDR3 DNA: TGTGCCAGCAGCGTAGCGGGAGCATATGAGCAGTTCTTC; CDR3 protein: CASSVAGAYEQFF
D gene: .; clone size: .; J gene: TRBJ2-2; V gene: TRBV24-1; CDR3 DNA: TGTGCCACCAGCCGGTTCACCGGGGAGCTGTTTTTT; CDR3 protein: CATSRFTGELFF
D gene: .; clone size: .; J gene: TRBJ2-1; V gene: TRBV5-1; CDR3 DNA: TGCGCCAGCAGCTCGGACACTCCGGCTCCCAATGAGCAGTTCTTC; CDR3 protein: CASSSDTPAPNEQFF
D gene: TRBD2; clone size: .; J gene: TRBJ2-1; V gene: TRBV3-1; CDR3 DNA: TGTGCCAGCAGCTTGGGACTAGTGTCTACGGTAACACGTAACAATGAGCAGTTCTTC; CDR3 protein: CASSLGLVSTVTRNNEQFF
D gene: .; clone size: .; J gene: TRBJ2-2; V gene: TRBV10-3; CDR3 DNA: TGTGCCATCAGTGAGCGCCAGGGCCCCACCGGGGAGCTGTTTTTT; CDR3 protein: CAISERQGPTGELFF
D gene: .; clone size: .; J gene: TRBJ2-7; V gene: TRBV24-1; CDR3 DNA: TGTGCCACTCCCGGACAGAGCTACGAGCAGTACTTC; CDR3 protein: CATPGQSYEQYF
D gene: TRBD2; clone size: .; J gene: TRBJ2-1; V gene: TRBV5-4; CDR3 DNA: TGTGCCAGCAGCTCCCGGACTAGCGGCATGTACAATGAGCAGTTCTTC; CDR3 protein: CASSSRTSGMYNEQFF